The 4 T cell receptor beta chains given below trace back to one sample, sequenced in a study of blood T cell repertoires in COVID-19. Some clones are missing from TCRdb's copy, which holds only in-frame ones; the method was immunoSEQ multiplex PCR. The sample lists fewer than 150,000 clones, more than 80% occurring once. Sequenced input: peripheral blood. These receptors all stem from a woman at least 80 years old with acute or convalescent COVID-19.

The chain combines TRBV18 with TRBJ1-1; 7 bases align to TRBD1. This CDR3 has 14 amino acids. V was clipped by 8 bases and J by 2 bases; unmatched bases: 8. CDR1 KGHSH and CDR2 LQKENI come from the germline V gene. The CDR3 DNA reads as TGTGCCAGCACCTCCGGGACAGCCAACACTGAAGCTTTCTTT. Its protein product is CASTSGTANTEAFF.

The CDR3 nucleotides are TGTGCCAGCAGTTCGGACAGTCACAATGAGCAGTTCTTC. This encodes CASSSDSHNEQFF. The chain couples TRBV13 to TRBJ2-1, with D possibly TRBD1 on 6 matching bases. The germline CDR1 and CDR2 sequences are PRHDT and FYEKMQ (reference sequence). This CDR3 contains 13 residues. V lost 6 bases and J 5 bases, leaving 11 bases between the germline ends.

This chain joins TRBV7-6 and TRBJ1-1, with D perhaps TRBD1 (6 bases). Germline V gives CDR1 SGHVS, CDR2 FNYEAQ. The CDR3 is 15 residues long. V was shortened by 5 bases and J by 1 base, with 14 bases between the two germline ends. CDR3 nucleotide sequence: TGTGCCAGCAGCACTCAGACAGGAGGGAACACTGAAGCTTTCTTT. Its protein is CASSTQTGGNTEAFF.

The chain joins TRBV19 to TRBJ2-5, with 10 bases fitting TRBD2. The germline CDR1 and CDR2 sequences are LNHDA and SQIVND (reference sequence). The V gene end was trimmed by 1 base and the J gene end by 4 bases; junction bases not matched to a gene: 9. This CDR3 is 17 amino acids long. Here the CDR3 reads CASSIGGAGGPRETQYF. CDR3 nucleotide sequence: TGTGCCAGTAGTATAGGGGGAGCGGGGGGGCCCCGAGAGACCCAGTACTTC.